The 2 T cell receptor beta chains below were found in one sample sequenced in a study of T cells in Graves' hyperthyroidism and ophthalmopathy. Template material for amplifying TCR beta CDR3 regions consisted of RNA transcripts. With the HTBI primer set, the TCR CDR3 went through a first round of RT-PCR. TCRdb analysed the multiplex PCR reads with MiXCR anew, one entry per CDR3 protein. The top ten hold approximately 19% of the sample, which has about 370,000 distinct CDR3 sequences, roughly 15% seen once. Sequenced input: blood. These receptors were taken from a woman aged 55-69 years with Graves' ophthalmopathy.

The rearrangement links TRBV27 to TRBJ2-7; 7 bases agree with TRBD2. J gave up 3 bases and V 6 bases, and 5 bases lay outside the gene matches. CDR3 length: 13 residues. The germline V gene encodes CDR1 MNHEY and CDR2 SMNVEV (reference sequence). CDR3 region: CASRTAGDYEQYF. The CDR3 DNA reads TGTGCCAGCAGAACCGCGGGAGACTACGAGCAGTACTTC.

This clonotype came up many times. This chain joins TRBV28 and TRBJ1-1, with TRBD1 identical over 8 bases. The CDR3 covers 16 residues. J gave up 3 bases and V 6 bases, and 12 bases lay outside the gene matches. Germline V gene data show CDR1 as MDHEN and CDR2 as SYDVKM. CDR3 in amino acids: CASSRVPGQAYTEAFF. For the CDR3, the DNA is TGTGCCAGCAGCCGTGTCCCGGGACAGGCTTACACTGAAGCTTTCTTT. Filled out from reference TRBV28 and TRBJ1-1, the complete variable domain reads DVKVTQSSRYLVKRTGEKVFLECVQDMDHENMFWYRQDPGLGLRLIYFSYDVKMKEKGDIPEGYSVSREKKERFSLILESASTNQTSMYLCASSRVPGQAYTEAFFGQGTRLTVV.